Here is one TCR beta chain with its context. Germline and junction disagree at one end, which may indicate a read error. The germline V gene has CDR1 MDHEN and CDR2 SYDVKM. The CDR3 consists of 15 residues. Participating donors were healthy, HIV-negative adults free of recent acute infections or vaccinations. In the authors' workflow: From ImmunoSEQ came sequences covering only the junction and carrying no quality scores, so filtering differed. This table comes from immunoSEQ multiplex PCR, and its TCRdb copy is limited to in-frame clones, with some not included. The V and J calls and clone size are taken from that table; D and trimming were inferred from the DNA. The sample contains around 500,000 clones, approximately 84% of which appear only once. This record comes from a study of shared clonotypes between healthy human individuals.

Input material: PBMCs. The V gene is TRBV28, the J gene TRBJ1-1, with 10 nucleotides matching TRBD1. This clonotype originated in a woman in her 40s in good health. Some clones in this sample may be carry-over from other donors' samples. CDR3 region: CTSSLQDRGSPEAFF. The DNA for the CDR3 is TGTACCAGCAGTTTACAGGACAGGGGGTCTCCTGAAGCTTTCTTT.